What follows are 10 T cell receptor beta chains derived from one specimen sequenced in a study of blood T cells in healthy people across ages. Together with a sample-barcoded 5' primer, a J-beta primer mix was included in a second PCR lasting about 6 to 11 cycles. TCRdb fed the 5' RACE reads into MiXCR, producing one record per CDR3 protein. The sample consists of roughly 900,000 distinct CDR3 sequences, 25% to 35% of them appearing once. Sequencing was carried out using blood. These receptors all stem from a woman of 80 years or more in good health.

This clonotype came up many times. The chain has TRBV12-3 or TRBV12-4 and TRBJ2-7; D perhaps matches TRBD2 (5 bases). V lost 7 bases and J lost 3, with 16 bases in between. This CDR3 has 14 residues. The CDR3: CASTPRLRDYEQYF. DNA for the CDR3: TGTGCCAGCACCCCCCGGCTGAGGGACTACGAGCAGTACTTC.

This clonotype came up many times. The chain couples TRBV6-2 or TRBV6-3 to TRBJ1-5; D is undetermined. Trimming took 0 bases from V and 10 from J, leaving 13 bases between them. Germline lookup yields CDR1 MNHEY and CDR2 SVGEGT. The CDR3 is 14 residues long. CDR3 residues: CASSYSQAISPQHF. CDR3 coding DNA: TGTGCCAGCAGTTACTCGCAAGCAATCAGCCCCCAGCATTTT.

The table lists this clonotype with a few counts. J is TRBJ1-5 and V is TRBV6-2 or TRBV6-3; D may be TRBD1 (6 bases). Germline CDR1 reads MNHEY; CDR2 reads SVGEGT. The CDR3 is 15 amino acids. V lost 2 bases and J lost 2, with 10 bases in between. The CDR3 region is CASSYVRGRNQPQHF. The CDR3 nucleotides are TGTGCCAGCAGTTACGTCAGGGGCCGCAATCAGCCCCAGCATTTT.

V and J are TRBV4-1 and TRBJ1-5; D uncertain. The CDR3 is made up of 17 amino acids. Germline-derived CDR1 and CDR2 are MGHRA and YSYEKL. Trimming removed 1 base at V and 0 bases at J, with 13 bases between. The CDR3 DNA sequence: TGCGCCAGCAGCCAAGGCTCTTGGGTCCATAGCAATCAGCCCCAGCATTTT. As protein: CASSQGSWVHSNQPQHF.

CDR3 amino acids: CATSDPRITDTQYF. The CDR3 coding sequence is TGTGCCACCAGTGACCCTCGAATCACAGATACGCAGTATTTT. This chain links TRBV24-1 with TRBJ2-3, with unresolved D. Germline CDR1 is KGHDR and CDR2 is SFDVKD. Trimming left V 4 bases short and J 2 bases short, with 9 bases between. The CDR3 contains 14 residues.

As concerns this clonotype: One end of the junction fails to match germline, which may point to a read error. V usage is TRBV7-6 and J usage is TRBJ2-2; the match to TRBD2 covers 8 bases. The CDR3 loop spans 16 amino acids. CDR1 and CDR2 (germline): SGHVS, FNYEAQ. The CDR3 DNA reads as TGTGTCAGCAGCTTAGAAAGCGGGGGCAACACCGGGGAGCTGTTTTTT. Translation gives CVSSLESGGNTGELFF.

This clonotype has a count of ten or more. The chain has TRBV7-9 and TRBJ2-7; the D gene is possibly TRBD2 (6 bases). Germline CDR1 and CDR2: SEHNR and FQNEAQ (reference sequence). The CDR3 extends over 14 amino acids. V gave up 1 base and J gave up 5 bases, with 12 bases separating them. CDR3 protein: CASSLVEGSNEQYF. CDR3 in DNA: TGTGCCAGCAGCTTAGTGGAGGGGTCAAACGAGCAGTACTTC.

This clonotype was seen a few times. A read error may be the cause here, since a much bigger clone is one base away. The chain recombines TRBV6-1 with TRBJ2-1, with D tentatively TRBD1 (6 bases). The DNA matches TRBJ2-7 better at its end, which makes the J call doubtful. This CDR3 is built from 13 residues. Germline CDR1 reads MNHNS; CDR2 reads SASEGT. The CDR3 is CASSGTSNNEQYF. CDR3 nucleotide sequence: TGTGCCAGCAGCGGGACATCCAACAATGAGCAGTACTTC.

The gene calls are TRBV6-2 or TRBV6-3 and TRBJ1-2; D is uncertain. V was trimmed by 4 bases and J by 6 bases, leaving 15 bases between them. The CDR3 is made up of 14 amino acids. Germline loops: CDR1 MNHEY, CDR2 SVGEGT. The CDR3 DNA reads TGTGCCAGCAGTTCGGCCGGGAGAAGGGATGGCTACACCTTC. Encoded protein: CASSSAGRRDGYTF.

Worth noting for this clonotype: This may arise from a read error, as a much more abundant clone is one base away. The CDR3 region has the DNA TGTGCCAGCCACAGCGCGGGACAGCCCCAGCATTTT. It yields the protein CASHSAGQPQHF. The chain couples TRBV6-2 or TRBV6-3 to TRBJ1-5, with unresolved D. The CDR3 totals 12 residues. The V end was cut by 8 bases, the J end by 7 bases, with 12 bases between. Per the germline V gene, CDR1 is MNHEY and CDR2 is SVGEGT.